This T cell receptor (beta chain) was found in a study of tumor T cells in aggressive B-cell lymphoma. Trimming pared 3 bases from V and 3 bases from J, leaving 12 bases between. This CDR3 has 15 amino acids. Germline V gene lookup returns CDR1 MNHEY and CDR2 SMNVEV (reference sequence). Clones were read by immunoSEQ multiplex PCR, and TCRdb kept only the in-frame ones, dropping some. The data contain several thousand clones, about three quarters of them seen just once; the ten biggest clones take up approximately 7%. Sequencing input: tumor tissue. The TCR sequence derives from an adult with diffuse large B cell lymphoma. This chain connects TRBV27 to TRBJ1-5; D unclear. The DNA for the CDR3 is TGTGCCAGCAGTTTTGTCGGCGGTGCCAATCAGCCCCAGCATTTT. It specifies CASSFVGGANQPQHF.